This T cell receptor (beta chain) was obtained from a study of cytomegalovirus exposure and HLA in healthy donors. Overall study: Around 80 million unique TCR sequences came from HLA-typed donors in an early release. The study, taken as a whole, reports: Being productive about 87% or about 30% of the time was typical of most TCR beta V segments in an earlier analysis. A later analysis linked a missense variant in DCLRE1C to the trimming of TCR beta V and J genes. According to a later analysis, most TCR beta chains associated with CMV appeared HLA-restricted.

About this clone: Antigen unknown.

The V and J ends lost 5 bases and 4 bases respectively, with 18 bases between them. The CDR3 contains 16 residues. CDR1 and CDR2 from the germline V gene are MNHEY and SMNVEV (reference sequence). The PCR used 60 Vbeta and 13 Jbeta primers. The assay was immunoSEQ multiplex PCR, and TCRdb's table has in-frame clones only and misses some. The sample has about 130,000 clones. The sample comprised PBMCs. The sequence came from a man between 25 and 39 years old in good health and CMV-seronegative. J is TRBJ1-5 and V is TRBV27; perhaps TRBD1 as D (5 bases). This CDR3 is CASSPLYRGKNQPQHF. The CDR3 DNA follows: TGTGCCAGCAGTCCCTTGTACCGGGGGAAGAATCAGCCCCAGCATTTT.